The rows below give T cell receptor beta chains drawn from one sample of a study of cytomegalovirus exposure and HLA in healthy donors. Profiled with immunoSEQ multiplex PCR; TCRdb holds only in-frame clones, not every one. The sample records 130,000 to 150,000 clones, roughly 80% being singletons. Sequencing was performed on PBMCs. These receptors were taken from a woman younger than 45 in good health and CMV-seronegative. Each CDR3 is given with its conserved first and last residue. Each record gives: V gene, clone size, D gene, J gene, CDR3 DNA, CDR3 protein. A D gene is named only where the DNA matches it firmly. The size entry is marked missing in some rows and otherwise reads once, few, many or a size class.

V gene: TRBV19; clone size: NA; D gene: TRBD1; J gene: TRBJ1-6; CDR3 DNA: TGTGCCAGTAAGGGACAGGGGCTCTCACCCCTCCACTTT; CDR3 protein: CASKGQGLSPLHF
V gene: TRBV13; clone size: once; D gene: TRBD2; J gene: TRBJ2-6; CDR3 DNA: TGTGCCAGCAGCTTATTCGGAGGTTGGCGCGGGGGGCTCGGGGCCAACGTCCTGACTTTC; CDR3 protein: CASSLFGGWRGGLGANVLTF
V gene: TRBV5-1; clone size: NA; D gene: NA; J gene: TRBJ2-5; CDR3 DNA: TGCGCCAGCAGCTTGATAGACTCTCAAGAGACCCAGTACTTC; CDR3 protein: CASSLIDSQETQYF
V gene: TRBV7-2; clone size: NA; D gene: NA; J gene: TRBJ2-3; CDR3 DNA: TGTGCCAGCAGCCAGCCCGGGGGGCTAAACACAGATACGCAGTATTTT; CDR3 protein: CASSQPGGLNTDTQYF
V gene: TRBV2; clone size: NA; D gene: NA; J gene: TRBJ1-2; CDR3 DNA: TGTGCCAGCGTCTACAGGGACGGCTACACCTTC; CDR3 protein: CASVYRDGYTF
V gene: TRBV7-3; clone size: NA; D gene: TRBD1; J gene: TRBJ2-1; CDR3 DNA: TGTGCCAGCAGCCTGGACAGGGACAGAGAACAGTTCTTC; CDR3 protein: CASSLDRDREQFF
V gene: TRBV11-3; clone size: once; D gene: NA; J gene: TRBJ2-2; CDR3 DNA: TGTGCCAGCAGCCCCAGGACAGGGGAGCTGTTTTTT; CDR3 protein: CASSPRTGELFF
V gene: TRBV30; clone size: NA; D gene: NA; J gene: TRBJ2-7; CDR3 DNA: TGTGCCTGGAGTGCCGGACTCATGAGCTCCTACGAGCAGTACTTC; CDR3 protein: CAWSAGLMSSYEQYF
V gene: TRBV9; clone size: NA; D gene: TRBD2; J gene: TRBJ2-3; CDR3 DNA: TGTGCCAGCAGCCCCAGAGACGGGAGGTTGACAGATACGCAGTATTTT; CDR3 protein: CASSPRDGRLTDTQYF
V gene: TRBV4-1; clone size: NA; D gene: NA; J gene: TRBJ1-2; CDR3 DNA: TGCGCCAGCAGCCAACTGGACAGACTCTATGGCTACACCTTC; CDR3 protein: CASSQLDRLYGYTF
V gene: TRBV9; clone size: once; D gene: TRBD2; J gene: TRBJ2-5; CDR3 DNA: TGTGCCAGCAGCCCTCGGGGAGCGGGGGGGCCGAGAGAAGAGACCCAGTACTTC; CDR3 protein: CASSPRGAGGPREETQYF
V gene: TRBV15; clone size: NA; D gene: NA; J gene: TRBJ2-3; CDR3 DNA: TGTGCCACCAGCAGGAACCCAGGGGTAGGGTTGGCGCAGTATTTT; CDR3 protein: CATSRNPGVGLAQYF
V gene: TRBV5-1; clone size: NA; D gene: TRBD2; J gene: TRBJ2-3; CDR3 DNA: TGCGCCAGCAGATCTAGCGGGGGGACAGATACGCAGTATTTT; CDR3 protein: CASRSSGGTDTQYF
V gene: TRBV18; clone size: NA; D gene: TRBD2; J gene: TRBJ2-7; CDR3 DNA: TGTGCCAGCTCACCACTCGGGGGGGAGAACGAGCAGTACTTC; CDR3 protein: CASSPLGGENEQYF
V gene: TRBV15; clone size: NA; D gene: NA; J gene: TRBJ1-5; CDR3 DNA: TGTGCCGCCAGCAGAGATCGGGCAGGGGCTAATCAGCCCCAGCATTTT; CDR3 protein: CAASRDRAGANQPQHF
V gene: TRBV6-4; clone size: medium-sized; D gene: NA; J gene: TRBJ1-4; CDR3 DNA: TGTGCCAGCAGTGAGGGAGGCCAGAGCGGGGAAAAACTGTTTTTT; CDR3 protein: CASSEGGQSGEKLFF